What follows are 8 T cell receptor beta chains derived from one specimen sequenced in a study of T cell clonality in common variable immunodeficiency. Here immunoSEQ multiplex PCR was the method, and the copy in TCRdb shows in-frame clones only, minus some. This sample comprises roughly 50,000 clones, none seen once only. The sequenced material came from peripheral blood mononuclear cells. These receptors came from a person aged 18 to 70 in good health.

Ten or more counts support this clone. The sequence runs out 3 residues before the end of the CDR3; the remainder is reconstructed from the germline J gene. The V and J genes are TRBV18 and TRBJ1-2, with 11 bases that match TRBD1. J was trimmed by 5 bases and V by 4 bases; bases with no gene match: 6. The CDR3 contains 15 residues. Germline CDR1 is KGHSH and CDR2 is LQKENI. The CDR3 protein is CASSQGTGGEYGYTF. The part of the CDR3 DNA that was read is TGTGCCAGCTCACAAGGGACAGGGGGAGAATATGGC.

Note on this clone: The read ends 3 residues shy of where the CDR3 ends; the end is completed using the germline J gene. This chain connects TRBV6-2 or TRBV6-3 to TRBJ2-3; 8 bases are shared with TRBD1. J lost 5 bases, V lost 6 bases, and 10 bases had no gene match. The CDR3 runs 15 residues. In germline, CDR1 is MNHEY, CDR2 SVGEGT. The CDR3 protein is CASSPGQGGGDTQYF. CDR3 DNA, as far as it was read: TGTGCCAGCAGCCCCGGACAGGGAGGTGGAGATACG.

This clone was seen repeatedly, ten times or more. The read falls 3 residues short of the CDR3 end, and the missing part is taken from the germline J gene. The chain is built from TRBV7-6 and TRBJ2-3, with 7 nucleotides matching TRBD2. Unmatched junction bases numbered 7, after V lost 3 bases and J lost 4 bases. Germline V gene data show CDR1 as SGHVS and CDR2 as FNYEAQ. The CDR3 extends over 15 amino acids. Partial CDR3 DNA: TGTGCCAGCAGCTTGCTAGGGAGCGGGGCAGATACG. It codes for CASSLLGSGADT. The whole CDR3 is CASSLLGSGADTQYF.

Ten or more counts support this clone. Read coverage stops 3 residues before the CDR3 terminus; the germline J gene supplies the remainder. The V and J genes are TRBV5-4 and TRBJ1-1; D might be TRBD1 (6 bases). The CDR3 covers 12 residues. Looked up from germline, CDR1 is SGHNT and CDR2 is YYREEE (reference sequence). The covered CDR3 bases are TGTGCCTACTTCAGCCCGGCGGGGGCA. It is translated as CAYFSPAGA. The complete CDR3 reads CAYFSPAGAAFF.

This clone was seen ten or more times. The CDR3 is cut off 3 residues early in the read; its end comes from the germline J gene. The chain recombines TRBV18 with TRBJ2-7; D is perhaps TRBD2 (6 bases). There are 14 residues in the CDR3. V dropped 3 bases and J dropped 6 bases, with 15 bases sitting between them. From germline, CDR1 is KGHSH and CDR2 LQKENI. Incomplete CDR3 DNA: TGTGCCAGCTCACCTGCCCGACTAGTGTGCGAG. Protein sequence: CASSPARLVCE. The whole CDR3 sequence reads CASSPARLVCEQYF. Full variable domain (missing parts from reference TRBV18 and TRBJ2-7): NAGVMQNPRHLVRRRGQEARLRCSPMKGHSHVYWYRQLPEEGLKFMVYLQKENIIDESGMPKERFSAEFPKEGPSILRIQQVVRGDSAAYFCASSPARLVCEQYFGPGTRLTVT.

This clone was seen many times. The CDR3 DNA, read in part, is TGCGCCAGCAGCTTGGTCGGGACAGTACCGCAAGAGACC. Translation gives CASSLVGTVPQET. The entire CDR3 is CASSLVGTVPQETQYF. The V and J genes are TRBV5-1 and TRBJ2-5; 7 bases are a match to TRBD1. The read gets to within 3 residues of the CDR3 end, and the germline J gene fills in the rest. The length of the CDR3 is 16 residues. J lost 2 bases, V lost 0 bases, and 7 bases had no gene match. From germline, CDR1 is SGHRS and CDR2 YFSETQ.

Many counts were recorded for this clone. The missing CDR3 end, 3 residues past where the read stops, is filled in from the germline J gene. The chain is built from TRBV2 and TRBJ2-1; D not certain. Trimming shortened V by 5 bases and J by 7 bases, and 15 bases separated the two germline ends. There are 14 residues in the CDR3. Per the germline V gene, CDR1 is SNHLY and CDR2 is FYNNEI. Partial CDR3 DNA: TGTGCCAGCAGTCTACCGCAGGATCTGAATGAG. It codes for CASSLPQDLNE. In full, the CDR3 is CASSLPQDLNEQFF.

CDR3 bases read: TGTGCCAGCAGTGCCGGACAGGGGGCCAACCAAGAGACG. It is translated as CASSAGQGANQET. The whole CDR3 region reads CASSAGQGANQETQYF. This sequence joins TRBV6-1 and TRBJ2-3; 11 bases map to TRBD1. With the read ending 3 residues before the CDR3 end, the germline J gene is used to fill in that end. Germline assignment: CDR1 MNHNS and CDR2 SASEGT. The CDR3 runs 16 residues.